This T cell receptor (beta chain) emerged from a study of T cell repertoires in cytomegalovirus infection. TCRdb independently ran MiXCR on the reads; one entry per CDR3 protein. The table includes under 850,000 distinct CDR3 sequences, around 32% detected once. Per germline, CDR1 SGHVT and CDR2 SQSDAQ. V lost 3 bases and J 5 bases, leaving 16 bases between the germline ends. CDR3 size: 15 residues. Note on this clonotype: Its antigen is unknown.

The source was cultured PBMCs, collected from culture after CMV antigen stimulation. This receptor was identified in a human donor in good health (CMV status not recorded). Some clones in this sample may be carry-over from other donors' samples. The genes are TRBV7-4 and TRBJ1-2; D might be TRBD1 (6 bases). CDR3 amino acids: CASSFAGDQQYGYTF. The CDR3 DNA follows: TGTGCCAGCAGCTTTGCAGGGGATCAGCAATATGGCTACACCTTC.